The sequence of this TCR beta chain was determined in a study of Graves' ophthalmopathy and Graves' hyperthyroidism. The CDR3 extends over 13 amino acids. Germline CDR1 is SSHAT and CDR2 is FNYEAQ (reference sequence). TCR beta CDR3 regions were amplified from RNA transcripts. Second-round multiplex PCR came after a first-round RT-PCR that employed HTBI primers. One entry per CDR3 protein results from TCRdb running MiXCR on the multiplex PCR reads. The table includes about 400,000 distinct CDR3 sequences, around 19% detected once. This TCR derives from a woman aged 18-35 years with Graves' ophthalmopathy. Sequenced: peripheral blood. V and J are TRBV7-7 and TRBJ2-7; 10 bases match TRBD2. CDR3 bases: TGTGCTAGGGGATTAGCGGGAGGATACGAGCAGTACTTC. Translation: CARGLAGGYEQYF. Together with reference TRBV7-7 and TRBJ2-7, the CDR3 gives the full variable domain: GAGVSQSPRYKVTKRGQDVTLRCDPISSHATLYWYQQALGQGPEFLTYFNYEAQPDKSGLPSDRFSAERPEGSISTLTIQRTEQRDSAMYRCARGLAGGYEQYFGPGTRLTVT.